This T cell receptor beta chain was documented in a study of T cells in Graves' hyperthyroidism and ophthalmopathy. At least ten counts were recorded for this clonotype. Amplified TCR beta CDR3 regions derived from RNA transcripts. The HTBI primer set served for first-round RT-PCR of the TCR CDR3. TCRdb reanalysed the multiplex PCR reads using MiXCR and keeps one entry per CDR3 protein. This table has fewer than 450,000 distinct CDR3 sequences, about 15% appearing once. The CDR3 has 16 residues. J lost 8 bases, V lost 0 bases, and 10 bases had no gene match. CDR1 and CDR2 from the germline V gene are LGHDT and YNNKEL (reference sequence).

The receptor's source is a woman in her twenties or thirties with Graves' hyperthyroidism that later progressed to Graves' ophthalmopathy. The material sequenced was blood. The chain links TRBV3-1 to TRBJ2-1; 7 bases are a match to TRBD2. The CDR3 region is CASSQEGLAGLDEQFF. In nucleotides, the CDR3 is TGTGCCAGCAGCCAAGAGGGATTAGCGGGTTTGGATGAGCAGTTCTTC.